A selection of T cell receptor beta chains follows, all from one sample in a study of blood T cells in healthy people across ages. TCRdb processed the 5' RACE reads anew with MiXCR; each CDR3 protein has one entry. This sample has 1,100,000 or so distinct CDR3 sequences, with around 43% found just once. Sequencing used blood. Receptor source: a woman in her fifties or sixties in good health. Both conserved end residues are part of each CDR3. The order of the fields is V gene, D gene, clone size, J gene, CDR3 DNA, CDR3 protein. The D gene is left open where the match is weak. Clone size, where shown, is once, few, many, or a class for clones that have expanded.

TRBV20-1,NA,once,TRBJ2-5,TGCAGTGCTAGGCCCAAAGAGACCCAGTACTTC,CSARPKETQYF
TRBV7-2,NA,NA,TRBJ2-1,TGTGCCAGCAGCTCTTGGGCTTTAGAGCAGTTCTTC,CASSSWALEQFF
TRBV25-1,NA,few,TRBJ2-7,TGTGCCAGCAGTGAATTCAAGGGGCCATCCCCCTACGAGCAGTACTTC,CASSEFKGPSPYEQYF
TRBV11-2,NA,NA,TRBJ1-4,TGTGCCAGCAGCACCAAGACAGGATCGAATGAAAAACTGTTTTTT,CASSTKTGSNEKLFF
TRBV9,NA,NA,TRBJ2-1,TGTGCCAGCAGTTATGGTCAAGAGCAGTTCTTC,CASSYGQEQFF
TRBV20-1,TRBD2,NA,TRBJ2-1,TGCAGTGCTAGCGGCCCTAGCGGGAGGGCAGGCAATGAGCAGTTCTTC,CSASGPSGRAGNEQFF
TRBV6-6,NA,NA,TRBJ1-3,TGTGCCAGCAGTACCACAGGCTCTGGAAACACCATATATTTT,CASSTTGSGNTIYF
TRBV20-1,NA,NA,TRBJ2-5,TGCAGTGCAGGGGGGTCGGGACAGCAAGAGACCCAGTACTTC,CSAGGSGQQETQYF
TRBV28,NA,few,TRBJ1-2,TGTGCCAGCAAAGACCGTGGCCGCGGGGGCTACACCTTC,CASKDRGRGGYTF
TRBV3-1,NA,NA,TRBJ2-7,TGTGCCAGCAGCCAAGCGGGAGCTGGGGTGTGGGAGCAGTACTTC,CASSQAGAGVWEQYF
TRBV12-3/TRBV12-4,TRBD2,many,TRBJ2-5,TGTGCCAGTTCACCTAGCGGACAAGAGACCCAGTACTTC,CASSPSGQETQYF